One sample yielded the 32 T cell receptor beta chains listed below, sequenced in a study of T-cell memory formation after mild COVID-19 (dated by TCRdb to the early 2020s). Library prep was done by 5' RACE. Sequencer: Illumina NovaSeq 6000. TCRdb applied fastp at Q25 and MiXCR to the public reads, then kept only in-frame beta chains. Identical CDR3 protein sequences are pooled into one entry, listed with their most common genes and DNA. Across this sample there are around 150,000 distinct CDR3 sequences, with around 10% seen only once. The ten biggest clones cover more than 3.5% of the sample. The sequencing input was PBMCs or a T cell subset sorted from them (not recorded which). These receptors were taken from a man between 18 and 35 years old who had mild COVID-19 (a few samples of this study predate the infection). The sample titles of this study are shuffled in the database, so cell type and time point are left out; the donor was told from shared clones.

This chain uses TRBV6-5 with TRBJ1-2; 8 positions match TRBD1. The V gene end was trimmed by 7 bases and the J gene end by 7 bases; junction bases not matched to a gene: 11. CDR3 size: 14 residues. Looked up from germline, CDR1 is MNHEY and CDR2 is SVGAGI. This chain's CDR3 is CASTQSLTGGGYTF. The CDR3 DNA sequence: TGTGCCAGCACCCAATCCCTCACAGGGGGTGGCTACACCTTC.

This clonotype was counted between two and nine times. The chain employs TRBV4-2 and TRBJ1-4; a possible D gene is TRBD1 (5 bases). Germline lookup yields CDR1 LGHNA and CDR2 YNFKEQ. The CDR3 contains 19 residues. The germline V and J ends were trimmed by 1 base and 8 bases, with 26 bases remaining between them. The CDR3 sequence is CASSQVRGNGRGGYEKLFF. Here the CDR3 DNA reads TGTGCCAGCAGCCAAGTTCGGGGGAACGGGAGGGGCGGATACGAAAAACTGTTTTTT.

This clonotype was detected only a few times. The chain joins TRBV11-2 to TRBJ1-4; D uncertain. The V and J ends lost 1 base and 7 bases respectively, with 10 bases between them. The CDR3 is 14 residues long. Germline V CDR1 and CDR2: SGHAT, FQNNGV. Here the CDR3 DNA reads TGTGCCAGCAGCTTAGGGGGTTGGGGTGAAAAACTGTTTTTT. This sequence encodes CASSLGGWGEKLFF.

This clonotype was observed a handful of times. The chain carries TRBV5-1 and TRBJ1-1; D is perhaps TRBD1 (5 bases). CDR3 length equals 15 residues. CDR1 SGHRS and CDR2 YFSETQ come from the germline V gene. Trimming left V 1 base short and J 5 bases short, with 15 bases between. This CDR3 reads CASSLLGQSGTEAFF. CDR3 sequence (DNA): TGCGCCAGCAGCTTGTTGGGGCAATCGGGAACTGAAGCTTTCTTT.

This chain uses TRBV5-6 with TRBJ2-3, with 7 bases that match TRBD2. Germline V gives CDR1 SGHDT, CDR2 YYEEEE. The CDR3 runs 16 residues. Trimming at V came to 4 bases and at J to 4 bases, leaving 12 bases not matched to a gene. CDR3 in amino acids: CASSRGVLRDSDTQYF. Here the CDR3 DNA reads TGTGCCAGCAGCCGGGGGGTGCTACGGGACTCAGATACGCAGTATTTT.

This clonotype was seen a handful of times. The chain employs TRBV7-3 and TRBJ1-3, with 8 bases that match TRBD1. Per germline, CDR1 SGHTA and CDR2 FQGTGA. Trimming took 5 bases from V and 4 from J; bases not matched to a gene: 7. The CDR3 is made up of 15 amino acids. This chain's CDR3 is CASSPRTGQGNTIYF. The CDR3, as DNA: TGTGCCAGCAGCCCGCGGACAGGGCAAGGAAACACCATATATTTT. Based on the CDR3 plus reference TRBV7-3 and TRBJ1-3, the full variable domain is GAGVSQTPSNKVTEKGKYVELRCDPISGHTALYWYRQSLGQGPEFLIYFQGTGAADDSGLPNDRFFAVRPEGSVSTLKIQRTERGDSAVYLCASSPRTGQGNTIYFGEGSWLTVV.

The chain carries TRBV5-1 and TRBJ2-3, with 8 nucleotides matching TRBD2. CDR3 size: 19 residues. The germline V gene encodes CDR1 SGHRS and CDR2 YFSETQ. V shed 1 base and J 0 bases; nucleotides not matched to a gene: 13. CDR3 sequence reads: CASSLQPIGVAGSTDTQYF. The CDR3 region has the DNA TGCGCCAGCAGCTTGCAACCCATCGGAGTAGCGGGGAGCACAGATACGCAGTATTTT.

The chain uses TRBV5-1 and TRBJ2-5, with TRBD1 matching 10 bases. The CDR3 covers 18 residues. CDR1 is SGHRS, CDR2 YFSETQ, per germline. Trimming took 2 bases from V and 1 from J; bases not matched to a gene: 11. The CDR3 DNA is TGCGCCAGCAGCTTCGGACAGGGGGGCGATGCGCCCCAAGAGACCCAGTACTTC. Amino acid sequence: CASSFGQGGDAPQETQYF.

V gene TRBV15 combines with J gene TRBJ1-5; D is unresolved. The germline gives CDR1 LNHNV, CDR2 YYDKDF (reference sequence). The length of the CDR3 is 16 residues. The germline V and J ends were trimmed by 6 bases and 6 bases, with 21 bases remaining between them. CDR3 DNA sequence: TGTGCCACCAGTTTGAGCCTGGGAAGGGAGGGTCAGCCCCAGCATTTT. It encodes CATSLSLGREGQPQHF.

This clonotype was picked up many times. The CDR3 nucleotides are TGCAGTGCTAGAGAGGGGAGGGGGGTCTCCTGGGATGAGCAGTTCTTC. Translation gives CSAREGRGVSWDEQFF. The J gene is TRBJ2-1, the V gene TRBV20-1; D may be TRBD2 (7 bases). This CDR3 comprises 16 residues. Deletions cut 0 bases from V and 8 bases from J, with 20 bases between. Germline values: CDR1 DFQATT, CDR2 SNEGSKA (reference sequence).

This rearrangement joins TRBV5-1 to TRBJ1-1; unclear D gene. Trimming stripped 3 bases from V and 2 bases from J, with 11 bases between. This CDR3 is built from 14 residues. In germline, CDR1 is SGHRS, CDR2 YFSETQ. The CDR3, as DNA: TGCGCCAGCAGCTATACCGGGGTTAACACTGAAGCTTTCTTT. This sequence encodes CASSYTGVNTEAFF.

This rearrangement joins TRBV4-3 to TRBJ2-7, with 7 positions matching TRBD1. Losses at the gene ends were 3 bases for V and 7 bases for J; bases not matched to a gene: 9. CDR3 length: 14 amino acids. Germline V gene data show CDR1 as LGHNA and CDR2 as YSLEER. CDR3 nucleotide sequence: TGCGCCAGCAGCCAGGGGGACAGATCCACTGAGCAGTACTTC. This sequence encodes CASSQGDRSTEQYF.

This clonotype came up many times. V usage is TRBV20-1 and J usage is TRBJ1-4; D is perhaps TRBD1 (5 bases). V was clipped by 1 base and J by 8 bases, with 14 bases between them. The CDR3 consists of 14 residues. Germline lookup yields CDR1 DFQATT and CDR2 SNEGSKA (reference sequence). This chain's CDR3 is CSARAPQGDEKLFF. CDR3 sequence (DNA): TGCAGTGCTAGAGCCCCTCAGGGCGACGAAAAACTGTTTTTT.

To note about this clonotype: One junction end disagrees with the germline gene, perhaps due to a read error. This CDR3 reads CAIKDTHTDLSFF. CDR3 nucleotides: TGTGCCATCAAGGATACGCATACGGACCTATCGTTCTTT. V and J are TRBV10-3 and TRBJ1-6; D is unresolved. The CDR3 runs to 13 residues. Germline CDR1 is ENHRY and CDR2 is SYGVKD.

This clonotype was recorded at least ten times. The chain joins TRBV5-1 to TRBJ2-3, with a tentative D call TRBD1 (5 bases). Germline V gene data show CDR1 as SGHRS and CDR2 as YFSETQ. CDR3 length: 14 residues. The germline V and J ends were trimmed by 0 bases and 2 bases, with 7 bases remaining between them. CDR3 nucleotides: TGCGCCAGCAGCTTGGGGGGCTTCACAGATACGCAGTATTTT. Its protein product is CASSLGGFTDTQYF.

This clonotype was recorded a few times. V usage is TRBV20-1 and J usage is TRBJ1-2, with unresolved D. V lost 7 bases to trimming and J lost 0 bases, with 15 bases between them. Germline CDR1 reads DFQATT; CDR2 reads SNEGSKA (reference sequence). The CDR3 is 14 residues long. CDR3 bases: TGCAGTGTGAGCAGGCAGGAGGCTAACTATGGCTACACCTTC. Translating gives CSVSRQEANYGYTF.

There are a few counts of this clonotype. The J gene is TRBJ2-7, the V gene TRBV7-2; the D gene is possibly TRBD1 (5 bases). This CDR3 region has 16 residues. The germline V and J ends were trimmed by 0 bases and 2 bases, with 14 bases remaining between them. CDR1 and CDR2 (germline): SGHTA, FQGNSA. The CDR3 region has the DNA TGTGCCAGCAGCTTAGCGACGGCAGGGTTTCCCTACGAGCAGTACTTC. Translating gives CASSLATAGFPYEQYF.

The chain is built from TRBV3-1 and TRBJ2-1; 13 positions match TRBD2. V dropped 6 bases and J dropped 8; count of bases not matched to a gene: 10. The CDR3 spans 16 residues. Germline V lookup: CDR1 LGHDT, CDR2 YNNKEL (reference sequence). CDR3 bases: TGTGCCAGCAGACGGACTAGCGGGGGATCGGGAGATGAGCAGTTCTTC. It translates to CASRRTSGGSGDEQFF.

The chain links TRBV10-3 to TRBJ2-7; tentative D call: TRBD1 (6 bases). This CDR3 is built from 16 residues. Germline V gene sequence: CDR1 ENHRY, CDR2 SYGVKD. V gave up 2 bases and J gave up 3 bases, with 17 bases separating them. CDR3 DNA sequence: TGTGCCATCAGTGAGGGGCCTGTGAGGGGGATCTACGAGCAGTACTTC. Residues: CAISEGPVRGIYEQYF.

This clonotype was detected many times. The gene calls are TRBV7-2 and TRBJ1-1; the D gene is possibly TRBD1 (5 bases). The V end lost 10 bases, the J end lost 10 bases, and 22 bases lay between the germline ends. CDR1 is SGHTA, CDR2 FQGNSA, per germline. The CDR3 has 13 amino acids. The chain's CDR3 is CANDGGGAPRAFF. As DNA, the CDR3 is TGTGCCAACGACGGCGGCGGGGCCCCGAGAGCTTTCTTT.

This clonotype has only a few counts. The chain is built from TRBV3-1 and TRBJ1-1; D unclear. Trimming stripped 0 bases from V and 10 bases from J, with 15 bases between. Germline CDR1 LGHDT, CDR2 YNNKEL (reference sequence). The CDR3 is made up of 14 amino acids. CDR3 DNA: TGTGCCAGCAGCCAAGATGATGGTGGCAGACGAGCTTTCTTT. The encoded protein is CASSQDDGGRRAFF.

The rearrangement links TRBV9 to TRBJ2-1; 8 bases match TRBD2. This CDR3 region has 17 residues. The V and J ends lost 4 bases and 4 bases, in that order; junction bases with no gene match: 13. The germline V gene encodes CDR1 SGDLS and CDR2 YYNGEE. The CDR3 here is CASSPGGVGGGYNEQFF. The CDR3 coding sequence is TGTGCCAGCAGCCCCGGAGGAGTCGGCGGGGGGTACAATGAGCAGTTCTTC.

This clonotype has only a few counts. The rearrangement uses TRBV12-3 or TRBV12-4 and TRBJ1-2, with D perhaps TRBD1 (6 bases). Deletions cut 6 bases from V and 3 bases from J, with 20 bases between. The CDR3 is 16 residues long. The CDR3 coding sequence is TGTGCCAGCAGGGTACCGACCTCAGGGGCGTACTATGGCTACACCTTC. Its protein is CASRVPTSGAYYGYTF.

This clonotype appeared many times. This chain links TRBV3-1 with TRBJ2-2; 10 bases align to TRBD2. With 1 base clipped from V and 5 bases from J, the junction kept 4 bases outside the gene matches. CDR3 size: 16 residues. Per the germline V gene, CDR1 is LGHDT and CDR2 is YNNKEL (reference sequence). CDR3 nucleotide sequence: TGTGCCAGCAGCCAAGGTCTAGCGGGAGCAACCGGGGAGCTGTTTTTT. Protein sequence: CASSQGLAGATGELFF.

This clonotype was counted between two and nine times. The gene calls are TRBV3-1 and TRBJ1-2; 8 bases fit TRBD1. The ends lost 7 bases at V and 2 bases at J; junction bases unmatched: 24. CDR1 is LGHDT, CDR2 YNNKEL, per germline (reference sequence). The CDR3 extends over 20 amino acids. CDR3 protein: CASNPPRAGAGTGTNYGYTF. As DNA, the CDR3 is TGTGCCAGCAACCCCCCCCGAGCGGGCGCGGGGACAGGCACAAACTATGGCTACACCTTC.

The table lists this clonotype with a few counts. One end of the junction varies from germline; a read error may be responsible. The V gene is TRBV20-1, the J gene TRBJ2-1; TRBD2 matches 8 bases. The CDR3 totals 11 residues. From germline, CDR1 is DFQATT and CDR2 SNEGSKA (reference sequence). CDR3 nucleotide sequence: TGCAGTCCTAGCGGGTACAATGAGCAGTTCTTC. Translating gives CSPSGYNEQFF.

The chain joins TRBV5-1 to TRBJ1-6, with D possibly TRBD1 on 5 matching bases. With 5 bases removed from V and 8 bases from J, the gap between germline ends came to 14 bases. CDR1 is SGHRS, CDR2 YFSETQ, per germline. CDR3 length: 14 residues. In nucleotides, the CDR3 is TGCGCCAGCAGGGAGGACACGACATATTCACCCCTCCACTTT. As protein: CASREDTTYSPLHF.

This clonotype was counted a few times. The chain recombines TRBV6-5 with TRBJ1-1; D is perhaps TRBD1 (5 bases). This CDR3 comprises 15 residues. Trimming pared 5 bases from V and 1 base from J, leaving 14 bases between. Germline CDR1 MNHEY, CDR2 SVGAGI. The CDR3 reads CASSRGGRKNTEAFF. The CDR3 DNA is TGTGCCAGCAGTCGGGGGGGACGGAAGAACACTGAAGCTTTCTTT.

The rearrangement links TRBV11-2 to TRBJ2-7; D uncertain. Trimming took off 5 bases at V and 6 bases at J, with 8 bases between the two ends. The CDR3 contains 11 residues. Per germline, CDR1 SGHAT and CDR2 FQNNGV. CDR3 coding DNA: TGTGCCAGCAGCCCGACGGTCGAGCAGTACTTC. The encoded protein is CASSPTVEQYF. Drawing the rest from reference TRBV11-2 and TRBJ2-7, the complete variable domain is EAGVAQSPRYKIIEKRQSVAFWCNPISGHATLYWYQQILGQGPKLLIQFQNNGVVDDSQLPKDRFSAERLKGVDSTLKIQPAKLEDSAVYLCASSPTVEQYFGPGTRLTVT.

CDR3 sequence: CASSPRTESSTDTQYF. In nucleotides, the CDR3 is TGTGCCAGCAGCCCTCGGACCGAGTCTAGCACAGATACGCAGTATTTT. The chain has TRBV7-3 and TRBJ2-3; D not resolved. CDR3 length: 16 amino acids. V lost 5 bases, J lost 0 bases, and 15 bases lay in between. Germline V gene lookup returns CDR1 SGHTA and CDR2 FQGTGA.

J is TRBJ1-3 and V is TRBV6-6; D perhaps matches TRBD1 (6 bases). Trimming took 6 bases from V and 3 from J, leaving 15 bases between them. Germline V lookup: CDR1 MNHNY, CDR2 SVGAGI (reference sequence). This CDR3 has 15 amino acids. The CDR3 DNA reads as TGTGCCAGCAGCTACGGACAGAACCTTGGAAACACCATATATTTT. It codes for CASSYGQNLGNTIYF.

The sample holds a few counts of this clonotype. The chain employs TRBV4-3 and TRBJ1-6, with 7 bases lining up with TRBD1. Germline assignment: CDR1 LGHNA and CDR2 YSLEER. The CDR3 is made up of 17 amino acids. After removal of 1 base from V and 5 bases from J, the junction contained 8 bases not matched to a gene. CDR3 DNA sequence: TGCGCCAGCAGCCAAGGCTTACCCGGGACAGATAATTCACCCCTCCACTTT. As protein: CASSQGLPGTDNSPLHF.